This TCR beta chain originates from a study of T cells in Graves' hyperthyroidism and ophthalmopathy (dated by TCRdb to about 2019). For the study in its entirety: To identify TCR V-J signatures that set the groups apart, the researchers used a discovery cohort of 100 patients, made up of roughly 40 with Graves' ophthalmopathy and 55 to 65 with stable Graves' hyperthyroidism. The roughly 94 discovery patients were randomly divided into training and test sets at a 7:3 ratio. In addition, the study compared T-cell repertoires in thyroid tissue and in blood from five to seven Graves' hyperthyroidism patients. Following sampling, methimazole starting at 30 mg daily was given to hyperthyroidism patients, and high-dose intravenous methylprednisolone was given to ophthalmopathy patients. Whether ophthalmopathy could be predicted prospectively was tested in an independent validation cohort made up of 18 to 20 hyperthyroidism patients plus 17 patients who later progressed to ophthalmopathy. According to the paper, TCR Vbeta CDR3 sequencing was carried out on 120 to 150 peripheral blood samples, which came from over 40 ophthalmopathy, fewer than 80 hyperthyroidism and approximately 17 progressor patients. Results and caveats for the whole study, not just this receptor: Most expanded thyroid clonotypes (frequency above 0.001) were also detected in blood, suggesting blood repertoires may reflect thyroid immune responses. Sample size was not statistically predetermined, and blinding of investigators to group allocation was not performed. In validation, the model predicted progression to ophthalmopathy with about 71% sensitivity and 72% to 85% specificity, a median of around six months before onset. Ophthalmopathy was separated from stable hyperthyroidism by a 13 V-J signature model, with approximately 85% sensitivity and about 81% specificity obtained in cross-validation and 80%/75% obtained in testing.

The TCR beta CDR3 regions were amplified from the RNA transcripts. For the first round of RT-PCR on the TCR CDR3, the HTBI primer set was used together with the Qiagen OneStep RT-PCR kit. Libraries were constructed in a second round of multiplex PCR, after which size selection and purification were carried out. Libraries were sequenced paired-end with 100 bp reads on an Illumina HiSeq2000. The authors processed their data as follows. SOAPnuke was used to process the raw data, with reads discarded if the reads contained adapters or uncalled bases, had a mean Phred below 15, or lacked an exact constant-primer or identifier match. COPE v1.2.5 was used to merge the high-quality paired reads, and each unique nucleotide sequence was defined as a clonotype. Clonotypes were aligned to IMGT TRBV, TRBD and TRBJ reference segments using MiTCR v1.1. The analysis included only V-J combinations with a frequency above 0.0001, which together covered around 99% of the repertoires. The TCS score was defined as the ratio of F50 (clonal expansion) to E x V (chaos), calculated using BLOSUM62-based TCRdist between CDR3 peptides within each V-J. Welch's t-statistics and random forest reduced roughly 540 V-J features to 13, which were used in a naive Bayes classifier (R e1071). Thyroid-blood repertoire similarity was quantified with the Morisita-Horn index. TCRdb took the public reads, trimmed them with fastp at Q25, ran MiXCR for clone calling and kept in-frame beta chains. One record per CDR3 amino acid sequence lists the most common genes and DNA. The V and J calls here are based on TCRdb, not the publication. A total of approximately 510,000 distinct CDR3 sequences appear in this sample, approximately 49% of them only once. The ten largest clones take up around 44% of the sample.

Any patient with an uncontrolled infection, another autoimmune disease, pregnancy or lactation was excluded. Diagnoses were established on the basis of clinical symptoms, serum thyroxine and TRAb, thyroid ultrasound, and orbital computed tomography. Trizol reagent was used to extract total RNA, and RNA quality was then checked on an Agilent 2100 Bioanalyzer. This clonotype was observed once. It has no known antigen specificity. Per-nucleotide qualities are absent, and no much larger clonotype sits a single base away. A lone read is weak support. What was sequenced was peripheral blood or thyroid tissue (not recorded which). This clonotype originated in an adult woman with Graves' disease, either hyperthyroidism or ophthalmopathy (not recorded which).

The bases read TGTGCCAGCAGCTTAAATTTTGGACGGAACACTGAAGCTTTCTTT. Translation gives CASSLNFGRNTEAFF. Here the chain combines TRBV7-6 and TRBJ1-1; there is no confident call for the D gene. CDR1 and CDR2 (SGHVS, FNYEAQ) derive from the germline V gene. The CDR3 runs 15 amino acids, cysteine and phenylalanine included. The kept DNA is CDR3 alone, 45 bases in frame from the first base. V loses 2 bases, J loses 1 base, and the germline ends lie 11 bases apart.